This entry concerns a single T cell receptor beta chain. The data were obtained in a study of T cells after somatic rescue of genetic block. Germline loops: CDR1 SEHNR, CDR2 FQNEAQ (reference sequence). This CDR3 is 12 amino acids long. V lost 5 bases to trimming and J lost 10 bases, with 12 bases between them. The repertoire was sequenced with immunoSEQ multiplex PCR; TCRdb's copy has only in-frame clones and lacks some. Of some 67,000 clones listed, about 91% are singletons. The V and J genes are TRBV7-9 and TRBJ2-1, with D maybe TRBD2 (5 bases). This receptor was identified in a man aged 35 to 55. Sequencing was done on a sample of peripheral blood mononuclear cells (PBMCs). The CDR3 region has the DNA TGTGCCAGCAGCCCAAGCCAGCGGGAGCAGTTCTTC. Its translation: CASSPSQREQFF.